These 21 T cell receptor beta chains originate from one sample sequenced in a study of identical twins' blood T cells. TCRdb used MiXCR to reprocess the 5' RACE reads, holding one entry per CDR3 protein. The table includes 350,000 to 400,000 distinct CDR3 sequences, 25% to 35% detected once. Sequencing input: PBMCs. The receptor source for this set is a woman between 18 and 55 years old in good health.

This chain joins TRBV19 and TRBJ1-2; the D is unclear. The germline V gene encodes CDR1 LNHDA and CDR2 SQIVND (reference sequence). The CDR3 is 12 amino acids. V was shortened by 1 base and J by 9 bases, with 9 bases between the two germline ends. CDR3 bases: TGTGCCAGTAGTATAGGAAAGGGAAGCTACACCTTC. It yields the protein CASSIGKGSYTF.

This clonotype was observed a few times. The gene calls are TRBV14 and TRBJ2-7, with 14 bases matching TRBD2. The CDR3 runs 18 residues. The V segment lost 6 bases and the J segment 0 bases; nucleotides outside the gene matches: 10. Germline V gives CDR1 SGHDN, CDR2 FVKESK. The CDR3, as DNA: TGTGCCAGCAGTCCGCCCCGGACTAGCGGGAGGACCTCCTACGAGCAGTACTTC. Its translation is CASSPPRTSGRTSYEQYF.

The genes are TRBV3-1 and TRBJ2-1; TRBD1 might be the D (5 bases). This CDR3 comprises 13 residues. CDR1 LGHDT and CDR2 YNNKEL come from the germline V gene (reference sequence). Between the trimmed V and J ends, which lost 0 bases and 9 bases, there was a span of 9 bases. The CDR3 DNA sequence: TGTGCCAGCAGCCAAGAATTTAGGGGTGAGCAGTTCTTC. Its protein is CASSQEFRGEQFF.

This clonotype was found a few times. The CDR3 DNA reads TGTGCCAGCAGCGTCCTCGTATACGCGGAGCAGTACTTC. Residues: CASSVLVYAEQYF. The chain carries TRBV14 and TRBJ2-7; no clear D gene. The length of the CDR3 is 13 residues. Germline V gene data show CDR1 as SGHDN and CDR2 as FVKESK. Trimming pared 5 bases from V and 7 bases from J, leaving 15 bases between.

The sample holds a few counts of this clonotype. The chain joins TRBV20-1 to TRBJ1-2, with D possibly TRBD1 on 5 matching bases. The ends were cut back, 3 bases at V and 8 bases at J, with 10 bases in the middle. The CDR3 totals 11 residues. CDR1 and CDR2 from the germline V gene are DFQATT and SNEGSKA (reference sequence). CDR3 in DNA: TGCAGTGCTAGGGTAGGGGAAGGCTACACCTTC. Its protein is CSARVGEGYTF.

The chain recombines TRBV25-1 with TRBJ2-1; D might be TRBD1 (6 bases). CDR1 is MGHDK, CDR2 SYGVNS, per germline. The CDR3 extends over 14 amino acids. V lost 2 bases and J lost 8, with 13 bases in between. CDR3 sequence (DNA): TGTGCCAGCAGTGAACCCGACAGGTACGATGAGCAGTTCTTC. It specifies CASSEPDRYDEQFF.

This clonotype was seen a few times. The V call is TRBV7-9, the J call TRBJ1-6; 9 nucleotides match TRBD1. This CDR3 comprises 15 residues. Losses at the gene ends were 2 bases for V and 10 bases for J; bases not matched to a gene: 6. Germline CDR1 reads SEHNR; CDR2 reads FQNEAQ (reference sequence). CDR3 nucleotide sequence: TGTGCCAGCAGCTTATACCGGGACAGGGTCTCACCCCTCCACTTT. Amino acid sequence: CASSLYRDRVSPLHF.

This clonotype was seen many times. The chain carries TRBV29-1 and TRBJ1-2; the D gene is possibly TRBD1 (6 bases). The ends were cut back, 3 bases at V and 2 bases at J, with 10 bases in the middle. There are 13 residues in the CDR3. Germline V gives CDR1 SQVTM, CDR2 ANQGSEA. DNA for the CDR3: TGCAGCGTTGACAGCAGGGGCAACTATGGCTACACCTTC. Residues: CSVDSRGNYGYTF.

This clonotype was observed a handful of times. The rearrangement joins TRBV10-3 to TRBJ2-1, with 8 bases identical to TRBD2. J lost 7 bases, V lost 3 bases, and 11 bases had no gene match. Germline values: CDR1 ENHRY, CDR2 SYGVKD. The CDR3 length is 16 residues. CDR3 DNA sequence: TGTGCCATCAGTGACGGAGCGGGGGATATTGGGAATGAGCAGTTCTTC. It codes for CAISDGAGDIGNEQFF.

The chain recombines TRBV28 with TRBJ1-2; 9 nucleotides agree with TRBD1. V lost 2 bases, J lost 4 bases, and 2 bases stayed unmatched. This CDR3 contains 14 residues. Germline CDR1 reads MDHEN; CDR2 reads SYDVKM. The CDR3 here is CASSLLTGGYGYTF. CDR3 DNA: TGTGCCAGCAGTTTACTGACAGGGGGCTATGGCTACACCTTC.

There are a few counts of this clonotype. The genes are TRBV5-1 and TRBJ1-2; 9 positions match TRBD1. V lost 4 bases and J lost 5; bases outside the gene matches: 6. The CDR3 sequence is 14 residues long. CDR1 and CDR2 (germline): SGHRS, YFSETQ. CDR3 residues: CASSRQGTGYGYTF. The DNA for the CDR3 is TGCGCCAGCAGCCGCCAGGGGACAGGGTATGGCTACACCTTC.

This clonotype was counted at least ten times. The chain couples TRBV29-1 to TRBJ1-2; D is ambiguous. Trimming stripped 3 bases from V and 1 base from J, with 9 bases between. This CDR3 spans 13 amino acids. CDR1 SQVTM and CDR2 ANQGSEA come from the germline V gene. The CDR3 nucleotides are TGCAGCGTTGACGACGGTATTAACTATGGCTACACCTTC. Translated: CSVDDGINYGYTF.

The CDR3 reads CASGSLGENTGELFF. DNA for the CDR3: TGTGCCAGTGGGAGCCTCGGGGAAAACACCGGGGAGCTGTTTTTT. The V and J genes are TRBV12-3 or TRBV12-4 and TRBJ2-2; weak D call: TRBD2 (5 bases). Trimming took 9 bases from V and 2 from J, leaving 16 bases between them. This CDR3 contains 15 residues.

The table lists this clonotype with a few counts. The J gene is TRBJ2-1, the V gene TRBV29-1; no definite D call. The CDR3 totals 11 residues. Trimming took 4 bases from V and 10 from J, leaving 11 bases between them. Per germline, CDR1 SQVTM and CDR2 ANQGSEA. The CDR3 is CSVGTSREQFF. In DNA, the CDR3 is TGCAGCGTTGGAACCAGTCGCGAGCAGTTCTTC.

This clonotype was counted between two and nine times. The rearrangement links TRBV7-3 to TRBJ1-2, with D maybe TRBD1 (5 bases). CDR1 SGHTA and CDR2 FQGTGA come from the germline V gene. The CDR3 length is 14 residues. Trimming pared 1 base from V and 1 base from J, leaving 7 bases between. DNA of the CDR3: TGTGCCAGCAGCTTAAATGGGGGTAACTATGGCTACACCTTC. Protein sequence: CASSLNGGNYGYTF. The complete variable domain, with remaining parts taken from reference TRBV7-3 and TRBJ1-2, reads GAGVSQTPSNKVTEKGKYVELRCDPISGHTALYWYRQSLGQGPEFLIYFQGTGAADDSGLPNDRFFAVRPEGSVSTLKIQRTERGDSAVYLCASSLNGGNYGYTFGSGTRLTVV.

Only a few counts were recorded for this clonotype. The genes are TRBV14 and TRBJ1-6, with no clear D. The CDR3 totals 19 residues. Germline lookup yields CDR1 SGHDN and CDR2 FVKESK. The V and J ends lost 0 bases and 3 bases respectively, with 18 bases between them. As DNA, the CDR3 is TGTGCCAGCAGCCAAGATTCAAACCCCCCGGACTACTATAATTCACCCCTCCACTTT. Its protein product is CASSQDSNPPDYYNSPLHF.

A few counts support this clonotype. The J gene is TRBJ1-4, the V gene TRBV12-3 or TRBV12-4; 7 bases are shared with TRBD1. This CDR3 is 13 amino acids long. Losses at the gene ends were 6 bases for V and 8 bases for J; bases not matched to a gene: 6. The CDR3, as DNA: TGTGCCAGCAGGTTCGGGACAGCCGAAAAACTGTTTTTT. It yields the protein CASRFGTAEKLFF.

This clonotype occurred many times. The CDR3 here is CASSHTMSTDTQYF. The CDR3 DNA reads TGTGCCAGCAGTCATACAATGAGCACAGATACGCAGTATTTT. This chain links TRBV6-2 or TRBV6-3 with TRBJ2-3; D uncertain. The germline CDR1 and CDR2 sequences are MNHEY and SVGEGT. The CDR3 has 14 amino acids. Trimming shortened V by 5 bases and J by 0 bases, and 9 bases separated the two germline ends.

As for this clonotype: This may come from a read error, since a much larger clone is one base off. This chain connects TRBV11-2 to TRBJ2-3; perhaps TRBD2 as D (5 bases). Germline CDR1 is SGHAT and CDR2 is FQNNGV. Trimming shortened V by 5 bases and J by 4 bases, and 13 bases separated the two germline ends. This CDR3 comprises 14 residues. The CDR3 reads CASSLGLFADTQYF. Written as DNA, the CDR3 is TGTGCCAGCAGCCTTGGACTGTTCGCAGATACGCAGTATTTT. The variable domain in full, completed from reference TRBV11-2 and TRBJ2-3, reads EAGVAQSPRYKIIEKRQSVAFWCNPISGHATLYWYQQILGQGPKLLIQFQNNGVVDDSQLPKDRFSAERLKGVDSTLKIQPAKLEDSAVYLCASSLGLFADTQYFGPGTRLTVL.

This clonotype was observed a few times. CDR3 in DNA: TGCAGCGTTAGGACAGGGAACTCCTACGAGCAGTACTTC. As protein: CSVRTGNSYEQYF. This chain links TRBV29-1 with TRBJ2-7; TRBD1 matches 8 bases. V shed 5 bases, J shed 0 bases, and the junction held 3 bases outside the gene matches. The CDR3 has 13 residues. The germline V gene has CDR1 SQVTM and CDR2 ANQGSEA.

This clonotype occurred many times. This chain uses TRBV11-2 with TRBJ2-1, with D possibly TRBD2 on 5 matching bases. The CDR3 covers 15 residues. V lost 3 bases and J 0 bases, leaving 9 bases between the germline ends. Germline V gene sequence: CDR1 SGHAT, CDR2 FQNNGV. The CDR3 reads CASSFEGSSYNEQFF. The CDR3 coding sequence is TGTGCCAGCAGCTTTGAGGGTAGCTCCTACAATGAGCAGTTCTTC. The variable domain in full, completed from reference TRBV11-2 and TRBJ2-1, reads EAGVAQSPRYKIIEKRQSVAFWCNPISGHATLYWYQQILGQGPKLLIQFQNNGVVDDSQLPKDRFSAERLKGVDSTLKIQPAKLEDSAVYLCASSFEGSSYNEQFFGPGTRLTVL.